A selection of T cell receptor beta chains follows, all from one sample in a study of blood T cell repertoires in COVID-19. Measured with immunoSEQ multiplex PCR; TCRdb has only the in-frame clones, and not every one. The table shows tens of thousands of clones, with approximately 78% occurring only once. Source material: peripheral blood. The receptor source for this set is a man older than 75 with acute or convalescent COVID-19. Each CDR3 is given with its conserved first and last residue. D genes are given only for firm matches. Rows give clone size only sometimes, using once, few, many, or a class for an expanded clone.

J	size	D	V	DNA	CDR3
TRBJ2-7	NA	TRBD1	TRBV3-1/TRBV3-2	TGTGCCAGCAGCCAGGCCGGGACAGGGGGTTGGAGTTCCTACGAGCAGTACTTC	CASSQAGTGGWSSYEQYF
TRBJ2-1	NA	NA	TRBV7-3	TGTGCCAGCAGCTTAAAGGATAATTTGGGGGGACCACGGAGGGACAATGAGCAGTTCTTC	CASSLKDNLGGPRRDNEQFF
TRBJ1-5	NA	NA	TRBV10-3	TGTGCCACCGCCTCCGTCCTCGGGGGGGGTCAGCCCCAGCATTTT	CATASVLGGGQPQHF
TRBJ1-1	many	NA	TRBV29-1	TGCAGCGTCGCCGTTGTGAGGGCGAACACTGAAGCTTTCTTT	CSVAVVRANTEAFF
TRBJ1-1	NA	NA	TRBV15	TGTGCCACCAGCAGAGACCCCCGCGGCACTGAAGCTTTCTTT	CATSRDPRGTEAFF
TRBJ1-5	NA	NA	TRBV12-5	TGTGCTAGTGCCCCCGGCAGGTTCAATCAGCCCCAGCATTTT	CASAPGRFNQPQHF
TRBJ2-1	few	TRBD2	TRBV2	TGTGCCAGCAGTGAACAAGCGGGAGGTTTAGATGAGCAGTTCTTC	CASSEQAGGLDEQFF
TRBJ2-3	NA	TRBD2	TRBV6-5	TGTGCCAGCAGAGAGCGGGGGGGAGCAGATACGCAGTATTTT	CASRERGGADTQYF
TRBJ2-1	NA	TRBD1	TRBV11-3	TGTGCCAGCAGCGAGGGGGCTTCCTACTCCTACAATGAGCAGTTCTTC	CASSEGASYSYNEQFF
TRBJ1-1	once	NA	TRBV29-1	TGCAGCGGTACTAGGACGGTGAACACTGAAGCTTTCTTT	CSGTRTVNTEAFF
TRBJ1-1	NA	NA	TRBV30	TGTGCCTGGAGTATCCGGCGCGGCACTGAAGCTTTCTTT	CAWSIRRGTEAFF
TRBJ1-1	few	NA	TRBV28	TGTGCCAGCAGTAGTCTAACTGAAGCTTTCTTT	CASSSLTEAFF
TRBJ2-3	NA	TRBD2	TRBV2	TGTGCCAGCAGTACAGCGGGGGGGCCGGGGAGTACGCAGTATTTT	CASSTAGGPGSTQYF
TRBJ1-4	NA	NA	TRBV5-1	TGCGCCAGCAGCTCACCTGGAGGAGAAAAACTGTTTTTT	CASSSPGGEKLFF
TRBJ2-7	NA	TRBD2	TRBV10-3	TGTGCCATCATGGATAGCGGGACATCCTACGAGCAGTACTTC	CAIMDSGTSYEQYF
TRBJ2-5	NA	TRBD1	TRBV24-1	TGTGCCACCAGTGCCGGGACAGGGGGCGCGGAGACCCAGTACTTC	CATSAGTGGAETQYF
TRBJ2-7	NA	TRBD2	TRBV7-6	TGTGCCAGCAGCTTAGACCTAGCGGGAAACGAGCAGTACTTC	CASSLDLAGNEQYF